These 3 T cell receptor beta chains were all obtained from the same sample, sequenced in a study of T cell repertoires in cytomegalovirus infection. For these TCRs, the target antigens are not known. Via MiXCR, TCRdb re-called the reads, giving one row per CDR3 protein. The sample consists of about 78,000 distinct CDR3 sequences, 35% to 45% of them appearing once. This material consisted of CD8+ T cells from cultured PBMCs, taken from culture after CMV antigen stimulation. The receptors stem from a human donor in good health (CMV status not recorded). Some clones in this sample may be carry-over from other donors' samples.

This chain links TRBV4-1 with TRBJ2-3; no definite D call. This CDR3 region has 12 residues. Germline CDR1 reads MGHRA; CDR2 reads YSYEKL. Trimming removed 4 bases from V and 2 bases from J, with 4 bases in between. The CDR3 DNA reads as TGCGCCAGCAGCCTTACCACAGATACGCAGTATTTT. It translates to CASSLTTDTQYF.

The count of this clonotype is one. The chain combines TRBV12-5 with TRBJ2-5; 11 bases line up with TRBD2. The germline V gene has CDR1 LGHNT and CDR2 FRNRAP. Trimming removed 2 bases from V and 4 bases from J; junction bases left unmatched: 9. CDR3 size: 17 residues. The CDR3 spells CASGLSSPGLAGETQYF. Here the CDR3 DNA reads TGTGCTAGTGGTTTGTCCTCCCCCGGACTAGCGGGAGAGACCCAGTACTTC.

The CDR3 reads CATRYPGEAFF. The CDR3 region has the DNA TGTGCCACCCGGTACCCCGGTGAAGCTTTCTTT. The chain links TRBV28 to TRBJ1-1; D remains unclear. Trimming stripped 10 bases from V and 7 bases from J, with 13 bases between. Germline V lookup: CDR1 MDHEN, CDR2 SYDVKM. The CDR3 contains 11 residues.